A selection of T cell receptor beta chains follows, all from one sample in a study of cytomegalovirus exposure and HLA in healthy donors. Only in-frame clones appear in the TCRdb table, and some are missing; sequencing was by immunoSEQ multiplex PCR. The table lists 160,000 or so clones, 65% to 80% of them singletons. The sample consisted of PBMCs. The origin of the receptors is a woman between 40 and 50 years old in good health and CMV-seropositive. Each CDR3 is given with its conserved first and last residue. Fields, in order: clone size, V gene, D gene, J gene, CDR3 DNA, CDR3 protein. A D gene is named only where the DNA matches it firmly. Part of the rows lack a size; the others show once, few, many or a class for expanded clones.

clone_size: .
v_call: TRBV5-1
d_call: .
j_call: TRBJ1-1
cdr3_nt: TGCGCCAGCAGCCCCGGGACAATTAACACTGAAGCTTTCTTT
cdr3_aa: CASSPGTINTEAFF

clone_size: .
v_call: TRBV7-9
d_call: .
j_call: TRBJ1-5
cdr3_nt: TGTTCCAGCAGCTCACAGAACCCTTACGAGCCCCAGCATTTT
cdr3_aa: CSSSSQNPYEPQHF

clone_size: .
v_call: TRBV5-6
d_call: TRBD2
j_call: TRBJ2-2
cdr3_nt: TGTGCCAGCAGTCCTAGCGGTCGGGCCGGGGAGCTGTTTTTT
cdr3_aa: CASSPSGRAGELFF

clone_size: .
v_call: TRBV4-1
d_call: TRBD2
j_call: TRBJ2-7
cdr3_nt: TGCGCCAGCAGCCAAACGGGGGGAAACTCCTACGAGCAGTACTTC
cdr3_aa: CASSQTGGNSYEQYF

clone_size: .
v_call: TRBV4-3
d_call: .
j_call: TRBJ1-2
cdr3_nt: TGCGCCAGCAGCCAAGGAGTTATCGACAGGTTTTATGGCTACACCTTC
cdr3_aa: CASSQGVIDRFYGYTF

clone_size: once
v_call: TRBV5-5
d_call: .
j_call: TRBJ2-3
cdr3_nt: TGTGCCAGCCGACAGACAGATACGCAGTATTTT
cdr3_aa: CASRQTDTQYF

clone_size: .
v_call: TRBV25-1
d_call: .
j_call: TRBJ1-2
cdr3_nt: TGTGCCAGCAGTGATCCCCGGGGGGGCCCTAACTATGGCTACACCTTC
cdr3_aa: CASSDPRGGPNYGYTF

clone_size: .
v_call: TRBV14
d_call: .
j_call: TRBJ1-1
cdr3_nt: TGTGCCAGCAGCCCAGCAGGAGGGCAGGGATCGGTAGCTTTCTTT
cdr3_aa: CASSPAGGQGSVAFF

clone_size: .
v_call: TRBV30
d_call: TRBD1
j_call: TRBJ1-6
cdr3_nt: TGTGCCTGGAGTGTTAAGGGGGCCTTTTCACCCCTCCACTTT
cdr3_aa: CAWSVKGAFSPLHF

clone_size: .
v_call: TRBV13
d_call: .
j_call: TRBJ2-1
cdr3_nt: TGTGCCAGCAGCTTCAACTACAATGAGCAGTTCTTC
cdr3_aa: CASSFNYNEQFF

clone_size: .
v_call: TRBV7-8
d_call: TRBD2
j_call: TRBJ2-3
cdr3_nt: TGTGCCAGCAGTACAGGCGGGGGAGCCACAGATACGCAGTATTTT
cdr3_aa: CASSTGGGATDTQYF

clone_size: .
v_call: TRBV19
d_call: .
j_call: TRBJ2-3
cdr3_nt: TGTGCCAGTATGAGGCGGGCGCAGGACACAGATACGCAGTATTTT
cdr3_aa: CASMRRAQDTDTQYF

clone_size: few
v_call: TRBV5-8
d_call: .
j_call: TRBJ1-2
cdr3_nt: TGTGCCAGCAGCTCCCGATCTAGGAGGGCCCGGGTGGATGGCTACACCTTC
cdr3_aa: CASSSRSRRARVDGYTF

clone_size: .
v_call: TRBV28
d_call: .
j_call: TRBJ2-5
cdr3_nt: TGTGCCAGCAGTTTAGAAACTCAAGAGACCCAGTACTTC
cdr3_aa: CASSLETQETQYF

clone_size: .
v_call: TRBV12-5
d_call: .
j_call: TRBJ2-5
cdr3_nt: TGTGCTAGTGGGGCGGGGCTCTCTGGAGAGACCCAGTACTTC
cdr3_aa: CASGAGLSGETQYF

clone_size: .
v_call: TRBV4-1
d_call: TRBD2
j_call: TRBJ2-7
cdr3_nt: TGCGCCAGCAGCCAGACATATAGCGGGGGCCTGTGGGAGCAGTACTTC
cdr3_aa: CASSQTYSGGLWEQYF

clone_size: .
v_call: TRBV30
d_call: .
j_call: TRBJ1-2
cdr3_nt: TGTGCCTTTTCTCCGACCGGGACACCCAACTATGGCTACACCTTC
cdr3_aa: CAFSPTGTPNYGYTF

clone_size: .
v_call: TRBV18
d_call: .
j_call: TRBJ2-2
cdr3_nt: TGTGCCAGCTCACCCTTAACCGGGGAGCTGTTTTTT
cdr3_aa: CASSPLTGELFF

clone_size: .
v_call: TRBV2
d_call: .
j_call: TRBJ1-1
cdr3_nt: TGTGCCAGCAGTGAGATAAGAGGGAACACTGAAGCTTTCTTT
cdr3_aa: CASSEIRGNTEAFF

clone_size: .
v_call: TRBV6-6
d_call: .
j_call: TRBJ1-5
cdr3_nt: TGTGCCAGCAGTTCGTCGGACAGAGTAGTCAATCAGCCCCAGCATTTT
cdr3_aa: CASSSSDRVVNQPQHF

clone_size: .
v_call: TRBV11-3
d_call: .
j_call: TRBJ2-1
cdr3_nt: TGTGCCAGCAGCAAAGGTACAGGTTACAATGAGCAGTTCTTC
cdr3_aa: CASSKGTGYNEQFF

clone_size: once
v_call: TRBV15
d_call: .
j_call: TRBJ1-4
cdr3_nt: TGTGCCACCAGTATTAACAGGCGATTAAATGAAAAACTGTTTTTT
cdr3_aa: CATSINRRLNEKLFF

clone_size: .
v_call: TRBV4-3
d_call: .
j_call: TRBJ2-1
cdr3_nt: TGCGCCAGCAGCCAATTGAGTTCGACAGGATCCTACAATGAGCAGTTCTTC
cdr3_aa: CASSQLSSTGSYNEQFF

clone_size: .
v_call: TRBV5-6
d_call: TRBD1
j_call: TRBJ1-1
cdr3_nt: TGTGCCAGCAGCTTAACAGGGGTTGAAGCTTTCTTT
cdr3_aa: CASSLTGVEAFF

clone_size: few
v_call: TRBV6-5
d_call: .
j_call: TRBJ1-5
cdr3_nt: TGTGCCAGCAGTGAGTCGGGCAATCAGCCCCAGCATTTT
cdr3_aa: CASSESGNQPQHF

clone_size: few
v_call: TRBV5-4
d_call: TRBD2
j_call: TRBJ2-5
cdr3_nt: TGTGCCAGCAGCTTGCGAGGACTAGCGGAGACCCAGTACTTC
cdr3_aa: CASSLRGLAETQYF

clone_size: once
v_call: TRBV10-3
d_call: .
j_call: TRBJ1-3
cdr3_nt: TGTGCCATCAGGGGTGACAGTGGCTCTGGAAACACCATATATTTT
cdr3_aa: CAIRGDSGSGNTIYF

clone_size: .
v_call: TRBV29-1
d_call: .
j_call: TRBJ2-5
cdr3_nt: TGCAGCGTTCTGGGCGGGTCACAAGAGACCCAGTACTTC
cdr3_aa: CSVLGGSQETQYF